This T cell receptor (beta chain) originates from a study of human T cells and chemical hapten exposure. This clonotype was seen a handful of times. CDR3 length: 14 amino acids. The V gene lost 4 bases and the J gene lost 4 bases, with 13 bases spanning the gap. Germline V gene data show CDR1 as SGHVS and CDR2 as FNYEAQ. Via MiXCR, TCRdb re-called the RACE reads, giving one row per CDR3 protein. The data hold some 120,000 distinct CDR3 sequences, with approximately 9.5% observed a single time. As to time point: healthy volunteer bleed at 2 weeks. The study extracted total RNA from unfractionated whole blood.

The receptor was isolated from a male donor in good health. Some clones in this sample may be carry-over from other donors' samples. The specimen sequenced was whole blood. This rearrangement joins TRBV7-6 to TRBJ1-1, with D perhaps matching TRBD1 (5 bases). The DNA of the CDR3 is TGTGCCAGCAGCTCCAGGGAAGGAGGCACTGAAGCTTTCTTT. Translation: CASSSREGGTEAFF.